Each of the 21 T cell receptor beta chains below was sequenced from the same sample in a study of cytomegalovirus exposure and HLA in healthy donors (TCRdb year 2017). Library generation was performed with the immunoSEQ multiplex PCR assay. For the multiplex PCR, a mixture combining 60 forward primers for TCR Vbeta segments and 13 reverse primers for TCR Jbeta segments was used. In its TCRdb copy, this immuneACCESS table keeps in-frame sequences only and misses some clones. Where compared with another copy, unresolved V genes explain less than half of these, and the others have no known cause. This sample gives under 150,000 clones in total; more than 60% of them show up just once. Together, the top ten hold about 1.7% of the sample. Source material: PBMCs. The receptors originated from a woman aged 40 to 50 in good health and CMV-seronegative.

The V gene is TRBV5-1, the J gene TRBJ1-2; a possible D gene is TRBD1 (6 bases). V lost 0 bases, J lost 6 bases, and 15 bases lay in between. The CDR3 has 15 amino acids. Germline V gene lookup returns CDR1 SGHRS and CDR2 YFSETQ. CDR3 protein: CASSLEAQGNDGYTF. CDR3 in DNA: TGCGCCAGCAGCTTGGAGGCGCAGGGGAATGATGGCTACACCTTC. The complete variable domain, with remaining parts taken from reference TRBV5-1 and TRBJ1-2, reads KAGVTQTPRYLIKTRGQQVTLSCSPISGHRSVSWYQQTPGQGLQFLFEYFSETQRNKGNFPGRFSGRQFSNSRSEMNVSTLELGDSALYLCASSLEAQGNDGYTFGSGTRLTVV.

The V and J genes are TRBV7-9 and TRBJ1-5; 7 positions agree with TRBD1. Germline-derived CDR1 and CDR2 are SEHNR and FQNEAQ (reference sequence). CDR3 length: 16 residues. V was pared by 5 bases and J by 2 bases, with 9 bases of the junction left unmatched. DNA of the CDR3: TGTGCCAGCAGCGTTGATCCCGGGACAGGCAATCAGCCCCAGCATTTT. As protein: CASSVDPGTGNQPQHF.

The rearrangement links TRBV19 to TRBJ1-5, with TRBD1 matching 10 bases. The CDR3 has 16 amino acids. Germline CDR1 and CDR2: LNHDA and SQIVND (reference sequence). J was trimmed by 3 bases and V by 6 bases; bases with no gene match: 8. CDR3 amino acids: CASRDRGRVDNQPQHF. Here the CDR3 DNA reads TGTGCCAGTAGAGACAGGGGGCGTGTGGACAATCAGCCCCAGCATTTT.

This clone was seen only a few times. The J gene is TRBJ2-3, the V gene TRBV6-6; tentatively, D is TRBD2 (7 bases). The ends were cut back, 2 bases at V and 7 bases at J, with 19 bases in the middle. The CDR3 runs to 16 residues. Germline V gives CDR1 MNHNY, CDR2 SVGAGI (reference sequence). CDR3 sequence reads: CASSYGGGGKRHTQYF. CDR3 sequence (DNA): TGTGCCAGCAGTTACGGTGGGGGGGGCAAGCGGCATACGCAGTATTTT.

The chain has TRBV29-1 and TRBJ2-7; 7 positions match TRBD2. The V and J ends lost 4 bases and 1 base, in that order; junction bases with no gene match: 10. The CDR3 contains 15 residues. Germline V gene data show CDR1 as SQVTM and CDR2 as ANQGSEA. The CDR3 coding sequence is TGCAGCGTTGCGGGTTTGGGGGGGAATTCCTACGAGCAGTACTTC. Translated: CSVAGLGGNSYEQYF.

The CDR3 sequence is CASGSSGGRYNEQFF. In nucleotides, the CDR3 is TGTGCTAGTGGTTCCTCGGGGGGGCGCTACAATGAGCAGTTCTTC. The chain joins TRBV12-5 to TRBJ2-1; TRBD2 aligns across 8 bases. Per germline, CDR1 LGHNT and CDR2 FRNRAP. The ends lost 4 bases at V and 3 bases at J; junction bases unmatched: 5. The CDR3 consists of 15 residues.

CDR3 sequence reads: CASSGTLSSGNTIYF. The CDR3, as DNA: TGTGCCAGCTCGGGGACACTGAGCTCTGGAAACACCATATATTTT. The rearrangement links TRBV7-9 to TRBJ1-3; possible D gene TRBD1, 6 bases. V was clipped by 8 bases and J by 0 bases, with 14 bases between them. The CDR3 has 15 amino acids. Germline values: CDR1 SEHNR, CDR2 FQNEAQ (reference sequence). The full variable domain, in which reference TRBV7-9 and TRBJ1-3 provide the parts outside the CDR3, is DTGVSQNPRHKITKRGQNVTFRCDPISEHNRLYWYRQTLGQGPEFLTYFQNEAQLEKSRLLSDRFSAERPKGSFSTLEIQRTEQGDSAMYLCASSGTLSSGNTIYFGEGSWLTVV.

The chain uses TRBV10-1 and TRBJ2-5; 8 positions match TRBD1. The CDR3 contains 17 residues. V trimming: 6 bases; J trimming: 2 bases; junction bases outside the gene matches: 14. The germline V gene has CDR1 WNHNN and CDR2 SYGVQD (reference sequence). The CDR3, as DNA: TGCGCCAGCAGGCTCCCCAGGACAGGGAAATTTCAAGAGACCCAGTACTTC. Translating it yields CASRLPRTGKFQETQYF.

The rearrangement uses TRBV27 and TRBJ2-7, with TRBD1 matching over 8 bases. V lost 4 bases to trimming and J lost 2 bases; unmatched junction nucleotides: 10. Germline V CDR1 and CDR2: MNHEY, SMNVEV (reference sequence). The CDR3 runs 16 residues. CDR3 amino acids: CASSSDRGIPPYEQYF. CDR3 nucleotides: TGTGCCAGCAGTTCCGACAGGGGAATCCCCCCCTACGAGCAGTACTTC.

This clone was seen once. The CDR3 DNA reads TGTGCCTGGAGTGTTGAGGGGGATAATGAGCAGTTCTTC. Translating it yields CAWSVEGDNEQFF. The chain recombines TRBV30 with TRBJ2-1; a weak D match, TRBD1 (6 bases). Germline values: CDR1 GTSNPN, CDR2 SVGIG (reference sequence). With 0 bases removed from V and 7 bases from J, the gap between germline ends came to 10 bases. CDR3 length: 13 residues.

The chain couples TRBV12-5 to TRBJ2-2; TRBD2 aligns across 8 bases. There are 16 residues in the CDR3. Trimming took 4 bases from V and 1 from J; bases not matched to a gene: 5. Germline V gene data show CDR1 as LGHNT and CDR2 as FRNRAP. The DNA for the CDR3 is TGTGCTAGTGGTTCTGAGAGCGGGGGGAACACCGGGGAGCTGTTTTTT. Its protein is CASGSESGGNTGELFF.

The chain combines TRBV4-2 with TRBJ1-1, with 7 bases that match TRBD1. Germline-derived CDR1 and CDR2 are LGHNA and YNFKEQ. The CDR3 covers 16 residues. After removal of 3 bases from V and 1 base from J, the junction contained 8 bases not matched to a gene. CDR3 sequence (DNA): TGTGCCAGCAGCCAGGATTCCGGGACAGCGAACACTGAAGCTTTCTTT. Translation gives CASSQDSGTANTEAFF.

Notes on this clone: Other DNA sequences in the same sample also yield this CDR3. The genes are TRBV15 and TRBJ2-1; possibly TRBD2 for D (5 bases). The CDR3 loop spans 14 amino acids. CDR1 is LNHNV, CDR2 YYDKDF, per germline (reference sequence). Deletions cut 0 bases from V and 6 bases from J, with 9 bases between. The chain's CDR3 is CATSRDRGFNEQFF. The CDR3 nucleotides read TGTGCCACCAGCAGAGATCGGGGTTTCAATGAGCAGTTCTTC.

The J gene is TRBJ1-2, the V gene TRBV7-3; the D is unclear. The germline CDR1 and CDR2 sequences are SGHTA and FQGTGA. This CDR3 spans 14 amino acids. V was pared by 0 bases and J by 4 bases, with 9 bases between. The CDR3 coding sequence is TGTGCCAGCAGCTTAACTCGGGGAGGCTATGGCTACACCTTC. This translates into CASSLTRGGYGYTF.

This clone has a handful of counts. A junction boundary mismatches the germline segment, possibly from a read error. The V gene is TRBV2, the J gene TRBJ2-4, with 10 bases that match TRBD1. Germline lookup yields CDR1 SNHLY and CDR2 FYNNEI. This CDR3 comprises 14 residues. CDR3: CASNPGQGGNSQYF. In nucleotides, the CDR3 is TGTGCCAGCAACCCTGGACAGGGGGGAAACAGTCAGTACTTC.

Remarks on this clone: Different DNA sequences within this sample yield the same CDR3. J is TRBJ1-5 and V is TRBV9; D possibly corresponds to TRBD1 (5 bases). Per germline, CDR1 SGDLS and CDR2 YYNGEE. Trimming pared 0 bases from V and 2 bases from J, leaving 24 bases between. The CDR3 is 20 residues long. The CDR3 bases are TGTGCCAGCAGCGTAGCGTATGGCAGGGAGGAAAGTAGTGGCAATCAGCCCCAGCATTTT. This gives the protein CASSVAYGREESSGNQPQHF. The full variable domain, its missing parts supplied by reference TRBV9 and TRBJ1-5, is DSGVTQTPKHLITATGQRVTLRCSPRSGDLSVYWYQQSLDQGLQFLIQYYNGEERAKGNILERFSAQQFPDLHSELNLSSLELGDSALYFCASSVAYGREESSGNQPQHFGDGTRLSIL.

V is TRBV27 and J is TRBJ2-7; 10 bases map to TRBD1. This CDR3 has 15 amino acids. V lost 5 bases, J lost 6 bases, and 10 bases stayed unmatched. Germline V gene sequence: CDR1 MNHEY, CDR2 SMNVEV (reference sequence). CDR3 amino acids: CASSRQGASMLEQYF. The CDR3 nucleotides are TGTGCCAGCAGTAGACAGGGGGCCTCTATGCTCGAGCAGTACTTC.

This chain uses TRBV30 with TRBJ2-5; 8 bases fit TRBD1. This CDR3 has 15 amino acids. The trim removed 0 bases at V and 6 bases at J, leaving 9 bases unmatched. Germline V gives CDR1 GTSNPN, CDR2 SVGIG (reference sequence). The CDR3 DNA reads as TGTGCCTGGAGTGTACCAGGGGGCTTTAAAAAGACCCAGTACTTC. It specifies CAWSVPGGFKKTQYF.

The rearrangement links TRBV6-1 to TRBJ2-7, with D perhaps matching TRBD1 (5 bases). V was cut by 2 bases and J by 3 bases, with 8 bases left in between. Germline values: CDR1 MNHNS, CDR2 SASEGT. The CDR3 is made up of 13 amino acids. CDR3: CASSESGNYEQYF. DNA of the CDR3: TGTGCCAGCAGTGAATCAGGGAACTACGAGCAGTACTTC.

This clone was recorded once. CDR3 amino acids: CASSPGTGGNTGELFF. CDR3 DNA: TGTGCCAGCAGCCCGGGCACCGGGGGGAACACCGGGGAGCTGTTTTTT. The chain employs TRBV25-1 and TRBJ2-2; possible D gene TRBD2, 6 bases. Per the germline V gene, CDR1 is MGHDK and CDR2 is SYGVNS. The CDR3 is 16 amino acids. V lost 6 bases and J lost 1, with 15 bases in between.

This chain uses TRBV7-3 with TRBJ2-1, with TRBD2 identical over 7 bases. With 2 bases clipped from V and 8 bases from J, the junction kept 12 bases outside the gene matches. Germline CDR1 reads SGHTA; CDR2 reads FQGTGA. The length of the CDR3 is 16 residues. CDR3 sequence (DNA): TGTGCCAGCAGCTTAGGGGCTTTCCGAGGGAGGGATGAGCAGTTCTTC. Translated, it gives CASSLGAFRGRDEQFF.